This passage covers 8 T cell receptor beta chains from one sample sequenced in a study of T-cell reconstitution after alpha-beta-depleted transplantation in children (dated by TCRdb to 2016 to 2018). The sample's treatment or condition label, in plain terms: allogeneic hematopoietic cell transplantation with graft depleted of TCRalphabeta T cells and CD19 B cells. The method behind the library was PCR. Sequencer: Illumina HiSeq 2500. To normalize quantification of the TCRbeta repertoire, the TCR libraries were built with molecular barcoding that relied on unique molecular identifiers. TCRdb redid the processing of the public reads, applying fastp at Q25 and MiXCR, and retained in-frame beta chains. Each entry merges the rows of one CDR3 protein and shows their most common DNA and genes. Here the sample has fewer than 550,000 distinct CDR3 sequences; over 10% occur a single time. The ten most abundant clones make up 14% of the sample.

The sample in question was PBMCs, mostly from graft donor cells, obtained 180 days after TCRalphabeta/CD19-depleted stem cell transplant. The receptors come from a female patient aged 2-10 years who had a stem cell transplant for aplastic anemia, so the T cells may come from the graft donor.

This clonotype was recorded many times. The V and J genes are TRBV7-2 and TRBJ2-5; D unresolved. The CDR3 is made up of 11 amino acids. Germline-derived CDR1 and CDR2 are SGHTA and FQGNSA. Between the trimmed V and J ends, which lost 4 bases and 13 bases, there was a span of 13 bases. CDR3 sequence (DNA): TGTGCCAGCAGCTACGGCGGTATCTTGTACTTC. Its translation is CASSYGGILYF.

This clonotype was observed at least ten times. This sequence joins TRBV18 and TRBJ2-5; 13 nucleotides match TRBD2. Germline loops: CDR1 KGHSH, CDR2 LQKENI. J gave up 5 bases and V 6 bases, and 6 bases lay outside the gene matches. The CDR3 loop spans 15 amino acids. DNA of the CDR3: TGTGCCAGCTCCCTCGGACTAGCGGGAGTGGAGACCCAGTACTTC. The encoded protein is CASSLGLAGVETQYF.

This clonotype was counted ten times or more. The CDR3 is CASSFGDSSWGANVLTF. Written as DNA, the CDR3 is TGCGCCAGCAGCTTTGGAGACAGCTCATGGGGGGCCAACGTCCTGACTTTC. V is TRBV5-1 and J is TRBJ2-6; maybe TRBD1 (5 bases). Deletions cut 2 bases from V and 4 bases from J, with 16 bases between. The CDR3 consists of 17 residues. The V gene's germline CDR1 is SGHRS and CDR2 YFSETQ.

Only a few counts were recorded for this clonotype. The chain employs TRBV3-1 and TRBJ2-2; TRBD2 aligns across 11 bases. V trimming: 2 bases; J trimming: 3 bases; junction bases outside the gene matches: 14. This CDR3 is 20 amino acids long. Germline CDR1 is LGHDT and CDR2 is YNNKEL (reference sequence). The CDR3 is CASSQLLAGVIYRDTGELFF. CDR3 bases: TGTGCCAGCAGCCAACTACTAGCGGGAGTGATATATCGGGACACCGGGGAGCTGTTTTTT. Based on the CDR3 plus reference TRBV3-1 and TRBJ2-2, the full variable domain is DTAVSQTPKYLVTQMGNDKSIKCEQNLGHDTMYWYKQDSKKFLKIMFSYNNKELIINETVPNRFSPKSPDKAHLNLHINSLELGDSAVYFCASSQLLAGVIYRDTGELFFGEGSRLTVL.

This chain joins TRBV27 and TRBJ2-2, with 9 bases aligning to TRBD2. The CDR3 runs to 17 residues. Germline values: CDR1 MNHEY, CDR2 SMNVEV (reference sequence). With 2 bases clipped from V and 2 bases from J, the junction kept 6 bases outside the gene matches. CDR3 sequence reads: CASSLRLAGRNTGELFF. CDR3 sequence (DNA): TGTGCCAGCAGTTTAAGGCTAGCGGGGAGAAACACCGGGGAGCTGTTTTTT.

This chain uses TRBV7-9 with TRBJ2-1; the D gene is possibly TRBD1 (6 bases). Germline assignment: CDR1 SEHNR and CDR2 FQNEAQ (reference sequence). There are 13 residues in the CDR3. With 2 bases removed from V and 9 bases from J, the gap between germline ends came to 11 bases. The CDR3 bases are TGTGCCAGCAGCTTAAAGGGGGAAGCTGAGCAGTTCTTC. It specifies CASSLKGEAEQFF.

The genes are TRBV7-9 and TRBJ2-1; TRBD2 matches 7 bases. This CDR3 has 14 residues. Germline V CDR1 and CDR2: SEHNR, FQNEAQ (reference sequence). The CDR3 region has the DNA TGTGCAGAGAAAGCTAGCGGAAGATACAATGAGCAGTTCTTC. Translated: CAEKASGRYNEQFF.

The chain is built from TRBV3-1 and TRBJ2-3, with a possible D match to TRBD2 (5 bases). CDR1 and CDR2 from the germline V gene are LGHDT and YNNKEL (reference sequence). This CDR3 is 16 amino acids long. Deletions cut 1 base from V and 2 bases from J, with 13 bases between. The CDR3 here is CASSQVRGWTTDTQYF. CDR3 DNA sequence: TGTGCCAGCAGCCAAGTCCGCGGGTGGACCACAGATACGCAGTATTTT.